This T cell receptor (beta chain) was recovered during a study of regulatory T cells in long-lasting Graves disease. V was clipped by 2 bases and J by 3 bases; unmatched bases: 9. The CDR3 loop spans 17 amino acids. In germline, CDR1 is MNHEY, CDR2 SVGEGT. Time point of the sample: newly diagnosed GD, antithyroid drugs for less than 3 months. With RNA extracted from PBMCs as input, the TCR library was made. A peripheral blood sample, 8.5 to 9 milliliters in volume, was drawn into EDTA tubes. This clonotype was counted ten times or more. To make TCR beta libraries, researchers used iRepertoire HTBI primers and Arm-PCR of CDR3 regions. MiXCR was run by TCRdb on the multiplex PCR reads, yielding one entry per CDR3 protein. The sample has 400,000 to 500,000 distinct CDR3 sequences; 14% are singletons. The data also belong to a second study, concerning T cells in Graves' hyperthyroidism and ophthalmopathy. As that report states: Among clonotypes expanded in thyroid above 0.001, most were also found in blood.

This sample comprised peripheral blood mononuclear cells (PBMCs), obtained at new diagnosis, from a patient treated with antithyroid drugs. The TCR comes from a woman aged 50 to 60 with Graves disease. The chain carries TRBV6-2 or TRBV6-3 and TRBJ2-7; 11 bases align to TRBD2. CDR3 bases: TGTGCCAGCAGTTACCTAGGACTAGCGGGCTATATCTACGAGCAGTACTTC. Its protein product is CASSYLGLAGYIYEQYF.